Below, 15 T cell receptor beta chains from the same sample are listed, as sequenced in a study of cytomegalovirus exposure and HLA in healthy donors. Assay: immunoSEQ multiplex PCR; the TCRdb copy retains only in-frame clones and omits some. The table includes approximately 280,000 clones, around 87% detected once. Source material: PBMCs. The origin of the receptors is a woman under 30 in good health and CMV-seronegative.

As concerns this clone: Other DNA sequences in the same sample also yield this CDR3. The CDR3 DNA follows: TGTGCCAGCAGCGTAGGAGGCGGGAGCGAGCAGTACTTC. Translating gives CASSVGGGSEQYF. The J gene is TRBJ2-7, the V gene TRBV9; TRBD2 aligns across 7 bases. CDR1 and CDR2 from the germline V gene are SGDLS and YYNGEE. The CDR3 length is 13 residues. V lost 0 bases and J lost 6; bases outside the gene matches: 3.

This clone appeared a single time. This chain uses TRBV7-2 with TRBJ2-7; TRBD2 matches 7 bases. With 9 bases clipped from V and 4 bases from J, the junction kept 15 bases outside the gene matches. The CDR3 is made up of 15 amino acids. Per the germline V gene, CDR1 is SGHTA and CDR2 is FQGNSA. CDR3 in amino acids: CASIPSSGGAYEQYF. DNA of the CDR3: TGTGCCAGTATCCCGTCTAGCGGCGGGGCGTACGAGCAGTACTTC.

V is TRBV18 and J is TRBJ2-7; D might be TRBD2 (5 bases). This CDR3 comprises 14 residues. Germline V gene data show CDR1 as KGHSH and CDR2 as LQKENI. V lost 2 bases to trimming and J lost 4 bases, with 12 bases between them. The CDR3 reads CASSPLAPPYEQYF. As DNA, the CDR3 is TGTGCCAGCTCACCATTAGCGCCTCCATACGAGCAGTACTTC.

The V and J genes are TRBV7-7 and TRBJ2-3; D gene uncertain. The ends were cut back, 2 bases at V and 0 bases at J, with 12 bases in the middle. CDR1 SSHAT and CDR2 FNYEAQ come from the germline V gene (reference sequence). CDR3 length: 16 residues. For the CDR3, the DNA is TGTGCCAGCAGCTTATCTCGAGGAGATAGCACAGATACGCAGTATTTT. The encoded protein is CASSLSRGDSTDTQYF.

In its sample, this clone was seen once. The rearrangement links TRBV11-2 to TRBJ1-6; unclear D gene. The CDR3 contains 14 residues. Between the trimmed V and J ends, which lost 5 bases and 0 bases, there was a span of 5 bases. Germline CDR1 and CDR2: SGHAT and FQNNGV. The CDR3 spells CASSESSYNSPLHF. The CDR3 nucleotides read TGTGCCAGCAGCGAGAGCTCCTATAATTCACCCCTCCACTTT.

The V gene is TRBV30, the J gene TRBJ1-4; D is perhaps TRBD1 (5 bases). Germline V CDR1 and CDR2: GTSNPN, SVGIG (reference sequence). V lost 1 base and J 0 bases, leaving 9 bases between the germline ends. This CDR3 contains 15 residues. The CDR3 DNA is TGTGCCTGGAGTGGACAGCCAGCAACTAATGAAAAACTGTTTTTT. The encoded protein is CAWSGQPATNEKLFF.

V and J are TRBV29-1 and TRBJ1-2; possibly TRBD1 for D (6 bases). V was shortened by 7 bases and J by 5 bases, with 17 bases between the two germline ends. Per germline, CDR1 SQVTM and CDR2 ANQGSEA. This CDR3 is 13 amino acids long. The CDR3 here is CSASGGLLYGYTF. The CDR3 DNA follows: TGCAGCGCGTCGGGGGGCCTCCTTTATGGCTACACCTTC.

The CDR3 nucleotides read TGTGCCAGCAGTGGTCGACAGGGGCTACGAGGAGAGACCCAGTACTTC. It translates to CASSGRQGLRGETQYF. The V call is TRBV25-1, the J call TRBJ2-5, with 8 bases fitting TRBD1. Looked up from germline, CDR1 is MGHDK and CDR2 is SYGVNS. CDR3 length equals 16 residues. V shed 4 bases, J shed 4 bases, and the junction held 11 bases outside the gene matches.

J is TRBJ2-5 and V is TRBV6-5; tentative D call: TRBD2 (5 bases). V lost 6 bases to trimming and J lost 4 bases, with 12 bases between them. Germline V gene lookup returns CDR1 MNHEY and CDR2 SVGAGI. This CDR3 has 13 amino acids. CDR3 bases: TGTGCCAGCAGGGAACCGGGAAGAGAGACCCAGTACTTC. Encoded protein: CASREPGRETQYF.

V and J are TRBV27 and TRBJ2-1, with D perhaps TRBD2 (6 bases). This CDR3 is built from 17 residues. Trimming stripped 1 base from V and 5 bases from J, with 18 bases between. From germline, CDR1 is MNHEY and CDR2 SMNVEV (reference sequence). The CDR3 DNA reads TGTGCCAGCAGTTTATTCGTGGGGCTAGCGCAAAACAATGAGCAGTTCTTC. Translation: CASSLFVGLAQNNEQFF.

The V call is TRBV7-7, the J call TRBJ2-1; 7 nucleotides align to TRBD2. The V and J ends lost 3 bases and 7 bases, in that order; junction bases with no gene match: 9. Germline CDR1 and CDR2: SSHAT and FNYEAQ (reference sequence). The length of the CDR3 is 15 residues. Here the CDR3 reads CASSLGRAKENEQFF. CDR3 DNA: TGTGCCAGCAGCTTGGGGAGGGCCAAAGAAAATGAGCAGTTCTTC.

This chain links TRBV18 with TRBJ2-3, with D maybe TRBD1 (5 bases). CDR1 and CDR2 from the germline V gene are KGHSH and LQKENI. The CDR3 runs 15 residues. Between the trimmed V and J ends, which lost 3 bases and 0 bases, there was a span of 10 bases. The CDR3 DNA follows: TGTGCCAGCTCACCGCGGACACTTAGCACAGATACGCAGTATTTT. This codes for CASSPRTLSTDTQYF. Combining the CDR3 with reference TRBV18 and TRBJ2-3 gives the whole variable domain NAGVMQNPRHLVRRRGQEARLRCSPMKGHSHVYWYRQLPEEGLKFMVYLQKENIIDESGMPKERFSAEFPKEGPSILRIQQVVRGDSAAYFCASSPRTLSTDTQYFGPGTRLTVL.

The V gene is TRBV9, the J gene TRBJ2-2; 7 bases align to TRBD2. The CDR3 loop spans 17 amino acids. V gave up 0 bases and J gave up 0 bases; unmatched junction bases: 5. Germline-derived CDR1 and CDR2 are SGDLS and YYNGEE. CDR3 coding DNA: TGTGCCAGCAGCGTAGGGTGGAGCGGGGCGAACACCGGGGAGCTGTTTTTT. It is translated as CASSVGWSGANTGELFF.

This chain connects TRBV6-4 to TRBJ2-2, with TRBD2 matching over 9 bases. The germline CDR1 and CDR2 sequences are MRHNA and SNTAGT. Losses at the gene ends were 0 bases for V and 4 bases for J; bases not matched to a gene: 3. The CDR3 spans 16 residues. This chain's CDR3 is CASSDSTSGATGELFF. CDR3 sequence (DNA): TGTGCCAGCAGTGACTCGACTAGCGGAGCCACCGGGGAGCTGTTTTTT.

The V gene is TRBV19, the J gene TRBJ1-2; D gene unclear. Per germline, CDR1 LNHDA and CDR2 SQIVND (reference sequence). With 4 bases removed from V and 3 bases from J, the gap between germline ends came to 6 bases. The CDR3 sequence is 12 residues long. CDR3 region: CASSSAYYGYTF. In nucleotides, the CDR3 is TGTGCCAGTAGTAGCGCCTACTATGGCTACACCTTC.